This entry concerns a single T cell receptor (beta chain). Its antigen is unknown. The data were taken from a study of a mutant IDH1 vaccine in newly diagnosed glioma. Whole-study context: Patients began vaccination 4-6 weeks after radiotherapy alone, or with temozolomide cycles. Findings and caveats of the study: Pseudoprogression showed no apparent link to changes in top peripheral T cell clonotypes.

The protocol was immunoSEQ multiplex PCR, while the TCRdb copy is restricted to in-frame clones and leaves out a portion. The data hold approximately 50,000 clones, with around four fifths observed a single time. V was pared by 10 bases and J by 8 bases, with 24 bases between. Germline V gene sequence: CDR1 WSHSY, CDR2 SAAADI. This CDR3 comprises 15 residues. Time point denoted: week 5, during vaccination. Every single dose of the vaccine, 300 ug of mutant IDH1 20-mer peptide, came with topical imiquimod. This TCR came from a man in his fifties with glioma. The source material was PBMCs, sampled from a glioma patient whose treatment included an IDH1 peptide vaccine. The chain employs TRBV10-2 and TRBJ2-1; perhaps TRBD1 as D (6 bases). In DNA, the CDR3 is TGCGCCACTAGACAGGATCCAGACCCATGGGATGAGCAGTTCTTC. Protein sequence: CATRQDPDPWDEQFF.